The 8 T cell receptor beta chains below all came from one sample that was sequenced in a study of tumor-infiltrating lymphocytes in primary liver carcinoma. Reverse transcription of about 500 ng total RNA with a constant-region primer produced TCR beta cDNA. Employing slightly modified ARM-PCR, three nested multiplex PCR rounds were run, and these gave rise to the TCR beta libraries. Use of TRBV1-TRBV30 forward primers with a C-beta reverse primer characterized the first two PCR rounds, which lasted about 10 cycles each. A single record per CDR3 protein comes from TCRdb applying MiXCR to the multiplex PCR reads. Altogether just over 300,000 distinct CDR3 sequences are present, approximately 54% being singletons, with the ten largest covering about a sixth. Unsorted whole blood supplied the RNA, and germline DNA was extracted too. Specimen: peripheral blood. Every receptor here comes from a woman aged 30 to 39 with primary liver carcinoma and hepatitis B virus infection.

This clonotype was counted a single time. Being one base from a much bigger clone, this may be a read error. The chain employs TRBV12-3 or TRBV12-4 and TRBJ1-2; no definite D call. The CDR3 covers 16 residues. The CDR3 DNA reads TGTGCCAGCAGTTTAGCGCTTGGAGGTGCGATCTATAGCTACACCTTC. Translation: CASSLALGGAIYSYTF.

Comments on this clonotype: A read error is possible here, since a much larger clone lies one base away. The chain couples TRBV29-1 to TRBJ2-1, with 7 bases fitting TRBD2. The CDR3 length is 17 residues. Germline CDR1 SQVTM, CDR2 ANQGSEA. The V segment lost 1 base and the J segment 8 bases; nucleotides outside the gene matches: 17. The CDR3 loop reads CSVEVGLGAGKDHEQFF. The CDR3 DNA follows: TGCAGCGTTGAAGTGGGGTTGGGAGCGGGAAAAGACCATGAGCAGTTCTTC.

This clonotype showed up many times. The CDR3 nucleotides are TGCAGCGTTGGGACAGGGGCGACGTATGGCTACACCTTC. It encodes CSVGTGATYGYTF. V and J are TRBV29-1 and TRBJ1-2; 9 nucleotides align to TRBD1. Germline trimming cut 4 bases from V and 5 bases from J; bases unmatched to any gene: 5. In germline, CDR1 is SQVTM, CDR2 ANQGSEA. This CDR3 has 13 residues.

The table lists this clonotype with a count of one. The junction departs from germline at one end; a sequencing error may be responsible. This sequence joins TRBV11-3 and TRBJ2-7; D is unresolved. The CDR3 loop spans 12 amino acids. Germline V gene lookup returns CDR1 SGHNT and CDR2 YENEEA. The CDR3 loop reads CASSWRINERYF. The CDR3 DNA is TGTGCCAGCAGCTGGCGGATAAACGAGCGGTACTTC.

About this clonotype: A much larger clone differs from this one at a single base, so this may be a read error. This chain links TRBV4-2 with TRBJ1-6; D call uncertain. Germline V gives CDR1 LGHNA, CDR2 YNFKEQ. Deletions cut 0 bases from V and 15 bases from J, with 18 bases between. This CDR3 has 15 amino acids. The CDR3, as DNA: TGTGCCAGCAGCCAAGATATCCGGGGAATTAGCATCCTCCACTTT. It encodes CASSQDIRGISILHF.

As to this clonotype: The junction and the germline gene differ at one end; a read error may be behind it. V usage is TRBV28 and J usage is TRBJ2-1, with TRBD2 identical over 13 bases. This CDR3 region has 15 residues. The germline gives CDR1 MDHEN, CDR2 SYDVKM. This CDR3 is CASSLGTSGVNEQFF. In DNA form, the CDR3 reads TGTGCCAGCAGTTTAGGGACTAGCGGGGTCAATGAACAGTTCTTC.

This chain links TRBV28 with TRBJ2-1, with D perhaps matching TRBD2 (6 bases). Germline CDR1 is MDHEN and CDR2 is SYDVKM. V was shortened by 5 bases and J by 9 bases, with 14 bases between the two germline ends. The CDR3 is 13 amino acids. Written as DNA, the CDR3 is TGTGCCAGCAGTCTGGACTATTCTATTGAGCAGTTCTTC. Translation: CASSLDYSIEQFF.

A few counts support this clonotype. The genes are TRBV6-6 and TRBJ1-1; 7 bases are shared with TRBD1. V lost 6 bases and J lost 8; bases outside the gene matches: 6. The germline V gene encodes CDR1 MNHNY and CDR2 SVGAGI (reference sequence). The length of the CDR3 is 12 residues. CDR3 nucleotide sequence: TGTGCCAGCAGCCGCGGACAGGCGGAAGCTTTCTTT. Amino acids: CASSRGQAEAFF.